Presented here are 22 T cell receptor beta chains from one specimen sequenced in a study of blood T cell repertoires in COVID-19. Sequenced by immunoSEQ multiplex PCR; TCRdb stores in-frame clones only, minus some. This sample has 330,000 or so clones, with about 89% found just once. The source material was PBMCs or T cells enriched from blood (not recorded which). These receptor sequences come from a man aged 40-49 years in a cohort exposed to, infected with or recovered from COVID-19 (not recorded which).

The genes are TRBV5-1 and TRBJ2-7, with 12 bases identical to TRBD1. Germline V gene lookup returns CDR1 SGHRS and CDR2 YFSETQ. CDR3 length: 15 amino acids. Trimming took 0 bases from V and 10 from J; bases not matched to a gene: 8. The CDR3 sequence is CASSLEGQGAISQYF. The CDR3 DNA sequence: TGCGCCAGCAGCTTGGAGGGACAGGGGGCGATTAGTCAGTACTTC.

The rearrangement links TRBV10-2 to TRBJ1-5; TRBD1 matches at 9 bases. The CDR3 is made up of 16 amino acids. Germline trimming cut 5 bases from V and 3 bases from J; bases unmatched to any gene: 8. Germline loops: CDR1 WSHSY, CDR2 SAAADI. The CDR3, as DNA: TGCGCCAGCAGTTTGGACAGGGGAGATTTCAATCAGCCCCAGCATTTT. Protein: CASSLDRGDFNQPQHF.

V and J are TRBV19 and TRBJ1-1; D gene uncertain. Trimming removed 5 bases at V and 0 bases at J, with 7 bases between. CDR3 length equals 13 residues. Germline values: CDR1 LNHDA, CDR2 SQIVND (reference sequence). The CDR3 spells CASSFNMNTEAFF. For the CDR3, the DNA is TGTGCCAGTAGTTTTAATATGAACACTGAAGCTTTCTTT.

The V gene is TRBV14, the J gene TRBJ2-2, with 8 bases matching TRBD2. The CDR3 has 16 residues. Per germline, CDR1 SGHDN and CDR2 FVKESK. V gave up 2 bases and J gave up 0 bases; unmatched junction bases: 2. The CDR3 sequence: CASSQISGTNTGELFF. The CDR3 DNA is TGTGCCAGCAGCCAAATTAGCGGGACGAACACCGGGGAGCTGTTTTTT.

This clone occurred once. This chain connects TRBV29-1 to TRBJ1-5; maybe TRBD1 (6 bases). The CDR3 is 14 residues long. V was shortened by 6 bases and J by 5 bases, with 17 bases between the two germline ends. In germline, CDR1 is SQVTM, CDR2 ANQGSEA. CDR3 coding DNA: TGCAGCGTCGCAACAGGGAACCGAGATCAGCCCCAGCATTTT. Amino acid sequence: CSVATGNRDQPQHF.

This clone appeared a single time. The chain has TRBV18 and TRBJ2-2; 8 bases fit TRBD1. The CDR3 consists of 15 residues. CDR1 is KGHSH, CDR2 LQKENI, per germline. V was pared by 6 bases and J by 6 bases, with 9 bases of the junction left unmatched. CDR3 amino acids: CASSGSTGGSGELFF. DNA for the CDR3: TGTGCCAGCTCCGGATCTACAGGGGGTTCCGGGGAGCTGTTTTTT.

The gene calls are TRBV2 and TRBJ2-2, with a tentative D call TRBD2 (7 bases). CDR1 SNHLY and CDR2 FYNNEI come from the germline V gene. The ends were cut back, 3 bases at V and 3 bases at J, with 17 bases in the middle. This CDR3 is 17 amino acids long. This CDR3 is CASSDQGGVRYTGELFF. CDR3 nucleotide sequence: TGTGCCAGCAGTGATCAAGGGGGGGTAAGGTACACCGGGGAGCTGTTTTTT. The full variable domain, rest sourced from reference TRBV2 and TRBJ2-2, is EPEVTQTPSHQVTQMGQEVILRCVPISNHLYFYWYRQILGQKVEFLVSFYNNEISEKSEIFDDQFSVERPDGSNFTLKIRSTKLEDSAMYFCASSDQGGVRYTGELFFGEGSRLTVL.

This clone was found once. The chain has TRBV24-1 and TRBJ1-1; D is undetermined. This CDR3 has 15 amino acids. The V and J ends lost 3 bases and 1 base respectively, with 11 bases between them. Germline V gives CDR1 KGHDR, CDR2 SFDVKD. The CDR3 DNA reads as TGTGCCACCAGTGATGGGCGGGAGGCGAACACTGAAGCTTTCTTT. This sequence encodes CATSDGREANTEAFF.

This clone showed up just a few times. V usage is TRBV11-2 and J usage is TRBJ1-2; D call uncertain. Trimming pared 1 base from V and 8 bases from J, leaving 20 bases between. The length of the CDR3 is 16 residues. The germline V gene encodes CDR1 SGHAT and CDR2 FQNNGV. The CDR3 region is CASSLGVGNVNEGYTF. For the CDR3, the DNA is TGTGCCAGCAGCTTAGGGGTCGGGAATGTGAATGAAGGCTACACCTTC. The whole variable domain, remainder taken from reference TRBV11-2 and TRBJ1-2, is EAGVAQSPRYKIIEKRQSVAFWCNPISGHATLYWYQQILGQGPKLLIQFQNNGVVDDSQLPKDRFSAERLKGVDSTLKIQPAKLEDSAVYLCASSLGVGNVNEGYTFGSGTRLTVV.

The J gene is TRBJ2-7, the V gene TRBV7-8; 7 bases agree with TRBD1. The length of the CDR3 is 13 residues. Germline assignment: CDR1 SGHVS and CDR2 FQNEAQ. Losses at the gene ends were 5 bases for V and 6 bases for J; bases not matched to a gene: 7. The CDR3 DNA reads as TGTGCCAGCAGCCTTACGACAGGGTCCGAGCAGTACTTC. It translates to CASSLTTGSEQYF.

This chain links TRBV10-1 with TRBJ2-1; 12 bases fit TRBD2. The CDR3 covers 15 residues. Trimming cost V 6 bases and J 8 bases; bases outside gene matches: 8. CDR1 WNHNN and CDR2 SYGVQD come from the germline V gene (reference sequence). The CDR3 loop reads CASSETSGRKDEQFF. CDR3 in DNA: TGCGCCAGCAGCGAGACTAGCGGGAGAAAGGATGAGCAGTTCTTC.

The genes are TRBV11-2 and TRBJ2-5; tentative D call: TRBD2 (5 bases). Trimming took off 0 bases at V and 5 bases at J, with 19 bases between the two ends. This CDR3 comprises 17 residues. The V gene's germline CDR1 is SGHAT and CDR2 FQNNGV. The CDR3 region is CASSLDLGVGARETQYF. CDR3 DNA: TGTGCCAGCAGCTTAGATCTGGGTGTGGGAGCTAGGGAGACCCAGTACTTC.

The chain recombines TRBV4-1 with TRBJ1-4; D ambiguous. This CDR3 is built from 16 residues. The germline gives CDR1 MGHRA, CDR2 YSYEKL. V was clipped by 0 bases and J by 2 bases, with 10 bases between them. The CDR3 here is CASSQDWRGTNEKLFF. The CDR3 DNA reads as TGCGCCAGCAGCCAAGATTGGAGAGGGACTAATGAAAAACTGTTTTTT.

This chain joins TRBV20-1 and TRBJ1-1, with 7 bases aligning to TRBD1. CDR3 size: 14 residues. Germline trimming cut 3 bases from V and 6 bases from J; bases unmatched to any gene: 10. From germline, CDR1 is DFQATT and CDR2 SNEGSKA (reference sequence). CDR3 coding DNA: TGCAGTGCTAGTCGAAGGACAGGCGGGGCTGAAGCTTTCTTT. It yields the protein CSASRRTGGAEAFF.

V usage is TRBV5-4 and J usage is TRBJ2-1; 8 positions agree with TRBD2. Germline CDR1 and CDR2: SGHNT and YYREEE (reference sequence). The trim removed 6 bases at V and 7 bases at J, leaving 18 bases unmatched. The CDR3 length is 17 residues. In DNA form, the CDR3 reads TGTGCCAGCACCCTCCCGGGGGGTAGCGGGAAGGGAAATGAGCAGTTCTTC. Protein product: CASTLPGGSGKGNEQFF.

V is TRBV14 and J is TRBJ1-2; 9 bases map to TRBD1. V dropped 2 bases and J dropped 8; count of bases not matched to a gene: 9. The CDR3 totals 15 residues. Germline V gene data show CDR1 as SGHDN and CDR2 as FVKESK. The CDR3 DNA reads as TGTGCCAGCAGCCAAACGTCCCGGACAGGGGACGGCTACACCTTC. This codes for CASSQTSRTGDGYTF.

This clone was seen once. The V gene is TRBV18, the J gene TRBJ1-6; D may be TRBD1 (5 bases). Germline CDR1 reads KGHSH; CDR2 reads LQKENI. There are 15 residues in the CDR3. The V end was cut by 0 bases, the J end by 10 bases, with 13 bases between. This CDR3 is CASSPPGIGASPLHF. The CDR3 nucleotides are TGTGCCAGCTCACCACCGGGTATAGGGGCGTCACCCCTCCACTTT.

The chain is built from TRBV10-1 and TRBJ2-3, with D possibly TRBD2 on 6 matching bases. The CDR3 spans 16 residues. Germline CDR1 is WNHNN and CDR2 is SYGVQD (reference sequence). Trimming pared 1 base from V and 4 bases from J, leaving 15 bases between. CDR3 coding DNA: TGCGCCAGCAGTGAGTGGGGCGGGATGGGTCCAGATACGCAGTATTTT. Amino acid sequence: CASSEWGGMGPDTQYF.

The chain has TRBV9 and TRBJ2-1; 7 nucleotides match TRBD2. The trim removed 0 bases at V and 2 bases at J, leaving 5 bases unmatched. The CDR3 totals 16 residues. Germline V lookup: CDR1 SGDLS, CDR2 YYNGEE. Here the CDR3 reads CASSVGSRGTYNEQFF. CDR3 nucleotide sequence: TGTGCCAGCAGCGTAGGCTCGCGGGGGACCTACAATGAGCAGTTCTTC.

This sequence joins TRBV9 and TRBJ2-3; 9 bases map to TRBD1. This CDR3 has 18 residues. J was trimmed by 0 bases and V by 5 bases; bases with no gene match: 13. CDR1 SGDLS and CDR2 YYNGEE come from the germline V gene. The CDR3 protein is CASSLTPGQGSSTDTQYF. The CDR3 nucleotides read TGTGCCAGCAGTCTAACCCCGGGACAGGGCTCTAGCACAGATACGCAGTATTTT.

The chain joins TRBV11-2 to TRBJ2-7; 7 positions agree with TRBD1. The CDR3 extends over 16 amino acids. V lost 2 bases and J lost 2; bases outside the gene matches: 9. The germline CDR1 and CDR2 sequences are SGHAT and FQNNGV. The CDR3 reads CASSLMRTGKTYEQYF. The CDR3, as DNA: TGTGCCAGCAGCTTAATGCGGACAGGAAAAACCTACGAGCAGTACTTC.

The CDR3 nucleotides are TGCGCCAGCAGGAGACTAGAACAGGGAAACACCATATATTTT. Translation gives CASRRLEQGNTIYF. The genes are TRBV5-1 and TRBJ1-3; the D is unclear. The germline V and J ends were trimmed by 5 bases and 4 bases, with 13 bases remaining between them. The length of the CDR3 is 14 residues. Germline CDR1 is SGHRS and CDR2 is YFSETQ.